This T cell receptor beta chain emerged from a study of blood T cell repertoires in COVID-19. Overall study: PBMCs, B-cell-depleted T cells, or T cells were the source of the cDNA or gDNA that made up the material.

The CDR3 totals 16 residues. In germline, CDR1 is MNHNS, CDR2 SASEGT. V lost 2 bases to trimming and J lost 0 bases, with 14 bases between them. Original data processing: Using reference gene primer amplification, nucleated cell counts were estimated. Sequencing used immunoSEQ multiplex PCR; TCRdb keeps in-frame clones, though not all of them. For V, J and clone size, that table is used; D and trimming come from the DNA. This sample has 150,000 or so clones, with roughly 70% found just once. This sequence was found in an elderly woman with acute or convalescent COVID-19. This chain links TRBV6-1 with TRBJ2-7; tentatively, D is TRBD2 (6 bases). Sample: peripheral blood. The DNA of the CDR3 is TGTGCCAGCAGTGAAATGGCAGCGGGCTTCTCCTACGAGCAGTACTTC. It codes for CASSEMAAGFSYEQYF.